This T cell receptor beta chain was profiled in a study of T cell responses to AZD1222 COVID-19 vaccine. Repertoires were generated with immunoSEQ multiplex PCR, while TCRdb's copy carries only in-frame clones and drops some. The table records under 100,000 clones, 90% to 95% of them present only once. The clonotype originates from an adult in good health. The input for sequencing was peripheral blood, taken on day 0 of AZD1222 vaccination.

The CDR3 region is CASSQGTSVSYEQYF. The CDR3, as DNA: TGTGCCAGCAGCCAAGGGACTAGCGTCTCCTACGAGCAGTACTTC. J is TRBJ2-7 and V is TRBV3-1 (or the pseudogene TRBV3-2), with TRBD2 matching 9 bases. The length of the CDR3 is 15 residues. Germline V gene lookup returns CDR1 LGHDT and CDR2 YNNKEL (reference sequence). V lost 1 base and J lost 0; bases outside the gene matches: 1.